Listed below are T cell receptor beta chains from one sample, sequenced in a study of cytomegalovirus exposure and HLA in healthy donors. The method was immunoSEQ multiplex PCR; TCRdb's version includes in-frame clones alone and lacks a portion of them. The sample carries roughly 190,000 clones, 60% to 80% recorded once. Sequencing used PBMCs. All receptors come from a young woman in good health and CMV-seropositive. CDR3s include the opening cysteine and the closing phenylalanine or tryptophan. Each record gives: V gene, J gene, clone size, CDR3 protein. A row's size may be missing; if present it is once, few, many or a size class.

TRBV27,TRBJ2-1,few,CASIAGGPGNEQFF
TRBV9,TRBJ2-3,-,CASSPQAPPTDTQYF
TRBV27,TRBJ1-5,-,CASSAGTGPAYQPQHF
TRBV19,TRBJ1-2,-,CASSRAGTTNYGYTF
TRBV29-1,TRBJ1-2,few,CSVPQGSGGYTF
TRBV27,TRBJ1-2,-,CASSFIQGNGYTF
TRBV27,TRBJ2-1,once,CASSVTSGSYNEQFF
TRBV5-4,TRBJ2-3,-,CASRPWTGDSDTQYF
TRBV7-2,TRBJ2-5,-,CASSPAGQGTQYF
TRBV2,TRBJ1-1,-,CASSWTERNTEAFF
TRBV27,TRBJ2-7,once,CASSLRGRGYEQYF
TRBV15,TRBJ1-2,-,CATSRIGTGGYTF
TRBV4-1,-,-,CASSQTGYEQYF
TRBV11-2,TRBJ2-7,-,CASSSFRGSYEQYF
TRBV5-4,TRBJ2-7,once,CASSSVFGTGGNEQYF
TRBV11-2,TRBJ1-1,-,CASRPRGRSSTEAFF
TRBV7-9,TRBJ2-3,-,CASSRDTQYF
TRBV11-2,TRBJ2-1,-,CASSLEKRERYNEQFF
TRBV27,TRBJ2-7,few,CASSLSRVHEQYF
TRBV5-1,TRBJ1-4,-,CASSLWGDGALEKLFF